This TCR beta chain was identified in a study of shared T cell receptors in the human thymus. This clone was observed a few times. Assay: immunoSEQ multiplex PCR; the TCRdb copy retains only in-frame clones and omits some. The sample lists approximately 660,000 clones, approximately 90% occurring once. Germline CDR1 is LNHDA and CDR2 is SQIVND (reference sequence). CDR3 length: 13 amino acids. The V and J ends lost 6 bases and 3 bases respectively, with 9 bases between them. These data were also filed under a second study, of human thymus T cells. That work states: Corrective surgery for congenital heart defects was being performed on the healthy Finnish infants who were the donors. In corrective heart surgery, resections were taken, and these provided the thymus tissue. Thymic and blood repertoires appeared to show biased V and J gene usage. In unrelated individuals, thymic repertoires overlapped highly, according to related research.

V usage is TRBV19 and J usage is TRBJ2-4; D remains ambiguous. The sample taken for sequencing was thymocytes. The source is a boy less than two years old with a congenital heart defect. DNA for the CDR3: TGTGCCAGTAGCGTCAGGCTCAAAAACATTCAGTACTTC. Encoded protein: CASSVRLKNIQYF.